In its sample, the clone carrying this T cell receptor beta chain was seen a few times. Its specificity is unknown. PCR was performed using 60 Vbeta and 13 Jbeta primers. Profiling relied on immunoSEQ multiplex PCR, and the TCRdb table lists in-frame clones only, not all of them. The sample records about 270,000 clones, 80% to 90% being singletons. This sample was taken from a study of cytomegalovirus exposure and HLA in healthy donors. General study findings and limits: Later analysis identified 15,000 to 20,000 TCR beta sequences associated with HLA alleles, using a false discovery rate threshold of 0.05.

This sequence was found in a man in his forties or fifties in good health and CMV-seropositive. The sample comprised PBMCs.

CDR3 nucleotide sequence: TGTGCCAGCAAACGGACTAGTCTCGTCACCGGGGAGCTGTTTTTT. This codes for CASKRTSLVTGELFF. The rearrangement uses TRBV28 and TRBJ2-2, with 7 bases that match TRBD2. This CDR3 spans 15 amino acids. The V gene end was trimmed by 7 bases and the J gene end by 4 bases; junction bases not matched to a gene: 9. Germline CDR1 is MDHEN and CDR2 is SYDVKM.